The clone carrying this T cell receptor (beta chain) appeared a few times. The record originates from a study of blood T cell repertoires in COVID-19. Study-wide context: Sites across the United States, Italy and Spain contributed samples from acute and convalescent COVID-19. Nucleic acid was either cDNA or gDNA, and it came from T cells, B-cell-depleted T cells, or PBMCs.

Authors' processing steps: Amplification with reference gene primers provided the estimates of nucleated cell counts. The protocol was immunoSEQ multiplex PCR, while the TCRdb copy is restricted to in-frame clones and leaves out a portion. V, J and clone size were drawn from that table, and D and trimming were deduced from the DNA. The table lists around 100,000 clones, approximately 88% of them singletons. The CDR3 is 14 residues long. Germline V gene lookup returns CDR1 SGDLS and CDR2 YYNGEE. Trimming left V 7 bases short and J 5 bases short, with 18 bases between. The clonotype comes from a woman between 65 and 79 years old with acute or convalescent COVID-19. Sample: peripheral blood. V usage is TRBV9 and J usage is TRBJ1-2; TRBD1 might be the D (6 bases). For the CDR3, the DNA is TGTGCCAGCGGCCCCCCCGCAGGGGAGTATGGCTACACCTTC. Translating gives CASGPPAGEYGYTF.